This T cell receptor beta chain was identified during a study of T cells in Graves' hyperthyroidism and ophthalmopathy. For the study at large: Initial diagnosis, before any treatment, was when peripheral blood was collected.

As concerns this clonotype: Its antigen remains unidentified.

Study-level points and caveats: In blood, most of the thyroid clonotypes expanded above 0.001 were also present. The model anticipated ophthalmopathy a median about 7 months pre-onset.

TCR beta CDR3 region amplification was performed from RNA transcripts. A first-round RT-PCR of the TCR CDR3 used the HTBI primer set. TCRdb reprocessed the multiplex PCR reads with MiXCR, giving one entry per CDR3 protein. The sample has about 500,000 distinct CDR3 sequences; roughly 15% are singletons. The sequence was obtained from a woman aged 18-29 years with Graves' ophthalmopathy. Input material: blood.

The CDR3 nucleotides are TGCGCCAGCAGCCAAGCGGTCCCGGGACAGCAAGAGACCCAGTACTTC. Encoded protein: CASSQAVPGQQETQYF. The J gene is TRBJ2-5, the V gene TRBV4-1, with 7 bases identical to TRBD1. Germline CDR1 MGHRA, CDR2 YSYEKL. This CDR3 region has 16 residues. J was trimmed by 2 bases and V by 1 base; bases with no gene match: 7.